The next 16 T cell receptor beta chains were all read from a single sample in a study of CXCR3-negative and CXCR3-positive naive CD8 T cells. General study findings and limits: Against CXCR3-negative naive cells, CXCR3-positive naive cells showed more hydrophobic TRB CDR3s.

5' RACE with UMI labels generated the TRB cDNA libraries. Reprocessing the 5' RACE reads, TCRdb reports a single entry for every CDR3 protein and omits DNA. The listing contains roughly 110,000 distinct CDR3 sequences. What these receptors recognize is not known. The sequenced material came from naive CXCR3+ CD8+ T cells from blood. As for subset: CD45RO-CCR7+CD27+CD95- naive CD8+ T cells expressing CXCR3 (TNR3+). The source is a human donor in good health. Some clones in this sample may be carry-over from other donors' samples.

The chain is built from TRBV5-1 and TRBJ2-1; lacking DNA, the TRBD1 call made by TCRdb goes unchecked. This CDR3 region has 15 residues. In germline, CDR1 is SGHRS, CDR2 YFSETQ. CDR3 loop: CASSTGADTYNEQFF.

The V call is TRBV7-9, the J call TRBJ2-5; TCRdb lists TRBD1, though no DNA is available to test this call. The germline V gene encodes CDR1 SEHNR and CDR2 FQNEAQ (reference sequence). The CDR3 is 15 amino acids. The CDR3 here is CASSVPGQGEVTQYF.

J is TRBJ2-5 and V is TRBV7-2; TCRdb proposes TRBD2, but this gene call is untestable without DNA. The CDR3 has 15 amino acids. The germline V gene has CDR1 SGHTA and CDR2 FQGNSA. This CDR3 reads CASSLDSGSMETRYF.

The rearrangement links TRBV4-1 to TRBJ1-5. From germline, CDR1 is MGHRA and CDR2 YSYEKL. The CDR3 length is 13 residues. CDR3 protein: CASSQVLNQPQHF.

The V and J genes are TRBV14 and TRBJ2-2; the D call from TCRdb, TRBD1, cannot be confirmed without DNA. The CDR3 contains 15 residues. CDR1 is SGHDN and CDR2 is FVKESK in the germline V gene. This CDR3 reads CASSQGNRHTGELFF.

The V call is TRBV29-1, the J call TRBJ2-1. The CDR3 contains 15 residues. Germline V gene sequence: CDR1 SQVTM, CDR2 ANQGSEA. The CDR3 reads CSTEWSELLRNEQFF.

The chain carries TRBV4-1 and TRBJ2-1; there is no DNA to check the TCRdb D call of TRBD1. Germline CDR1 reads MGHRA; CDR2 reads YSYEKL. The CDR3 covers 14 residues. CDR3 residues: CASSHVTRGDEQFF.

The chain carries TRBV20-1 and TRBJ2-1; TCRdb designates TRBD2, a call that cannot be tested without DNA. The CDR3 has 16 residues. Germline CDR1 DFQATT, CDR2 SNEGSKA (reference sequence). CDR3 loop: CSAPILAESSYNEQFF.

This chain connects TRBV23-1 to TRBJ2-7; the TCRdb D gene call, TRBD1, has no DNA to confirm it. TRBV23-1 is known as an ORF, though its function is uncertain. CDR3 length: 15 amino acids. The CDR3 sequence: CASRVRDPSSYEQYF.

The V call is TRBV2, the J call TRBJ2-1. Germline V CDR1 and CDR2: SNHLY, FYNNEI. The CDR3 spans 14 residues. The CDR3 reads CASTAESSYNEQFF.

The chain couples TRBV29-1 to TRBJ2-3; the TRBD1 assignment by TCRdb is unverifiable without DNA. Germline V gene lookup returns CDR1 SQVTM and CDR2 ANQGSEA. CDR3 length: 14 residues. This CDR3 reads CSVDTDSSTDTQYF.

The chain joins TRBV14 to TRBJ2-5. Germline V lookup: CDR1 SGHDN, CDR2 FVKESK. The CDR3 length is 14 residues. The chain's CDR3 is CASSQDRVGETQYF.

This rearrangement joins TRBV28 to TRBJ2-7; without DNA, the TCRdb call of TRBD1 cannot be checked. The CDR3 runs to 15 residues. The germline V gene encodes CDR1 MDHEN and CDR2 SYDVKM. The CDR3 is CASSYPGQGNYEQYF.

The chain joins TRBV5-1 to TRBJ2-3. CDR3 length: 11 amino acids. Germline V gene sequence: CDR1 SGHRS, CDR2 YFSETQ. CDR3: CASSLGDTQYF.

The chain has TRBV5-1 and TRBJ2-1. Germline V CDR1 and CDR2: SGHRS, YFSETQ. This CDR3 has 15 amino acids. The CDR3 sequence: CASSGSGSLYNEQFF.

The chain is built from TRBV30 and TRBJ1-2; the D call from TCRdb, TRBD1, cannot be confirmed without DNA. In germline, CDR1 is GTSNPN, CDR2 SVGIG (reference sequence). The CDR3 runs 14 residues. This chain's CDR3 is CARTTQGLGYGYTF.